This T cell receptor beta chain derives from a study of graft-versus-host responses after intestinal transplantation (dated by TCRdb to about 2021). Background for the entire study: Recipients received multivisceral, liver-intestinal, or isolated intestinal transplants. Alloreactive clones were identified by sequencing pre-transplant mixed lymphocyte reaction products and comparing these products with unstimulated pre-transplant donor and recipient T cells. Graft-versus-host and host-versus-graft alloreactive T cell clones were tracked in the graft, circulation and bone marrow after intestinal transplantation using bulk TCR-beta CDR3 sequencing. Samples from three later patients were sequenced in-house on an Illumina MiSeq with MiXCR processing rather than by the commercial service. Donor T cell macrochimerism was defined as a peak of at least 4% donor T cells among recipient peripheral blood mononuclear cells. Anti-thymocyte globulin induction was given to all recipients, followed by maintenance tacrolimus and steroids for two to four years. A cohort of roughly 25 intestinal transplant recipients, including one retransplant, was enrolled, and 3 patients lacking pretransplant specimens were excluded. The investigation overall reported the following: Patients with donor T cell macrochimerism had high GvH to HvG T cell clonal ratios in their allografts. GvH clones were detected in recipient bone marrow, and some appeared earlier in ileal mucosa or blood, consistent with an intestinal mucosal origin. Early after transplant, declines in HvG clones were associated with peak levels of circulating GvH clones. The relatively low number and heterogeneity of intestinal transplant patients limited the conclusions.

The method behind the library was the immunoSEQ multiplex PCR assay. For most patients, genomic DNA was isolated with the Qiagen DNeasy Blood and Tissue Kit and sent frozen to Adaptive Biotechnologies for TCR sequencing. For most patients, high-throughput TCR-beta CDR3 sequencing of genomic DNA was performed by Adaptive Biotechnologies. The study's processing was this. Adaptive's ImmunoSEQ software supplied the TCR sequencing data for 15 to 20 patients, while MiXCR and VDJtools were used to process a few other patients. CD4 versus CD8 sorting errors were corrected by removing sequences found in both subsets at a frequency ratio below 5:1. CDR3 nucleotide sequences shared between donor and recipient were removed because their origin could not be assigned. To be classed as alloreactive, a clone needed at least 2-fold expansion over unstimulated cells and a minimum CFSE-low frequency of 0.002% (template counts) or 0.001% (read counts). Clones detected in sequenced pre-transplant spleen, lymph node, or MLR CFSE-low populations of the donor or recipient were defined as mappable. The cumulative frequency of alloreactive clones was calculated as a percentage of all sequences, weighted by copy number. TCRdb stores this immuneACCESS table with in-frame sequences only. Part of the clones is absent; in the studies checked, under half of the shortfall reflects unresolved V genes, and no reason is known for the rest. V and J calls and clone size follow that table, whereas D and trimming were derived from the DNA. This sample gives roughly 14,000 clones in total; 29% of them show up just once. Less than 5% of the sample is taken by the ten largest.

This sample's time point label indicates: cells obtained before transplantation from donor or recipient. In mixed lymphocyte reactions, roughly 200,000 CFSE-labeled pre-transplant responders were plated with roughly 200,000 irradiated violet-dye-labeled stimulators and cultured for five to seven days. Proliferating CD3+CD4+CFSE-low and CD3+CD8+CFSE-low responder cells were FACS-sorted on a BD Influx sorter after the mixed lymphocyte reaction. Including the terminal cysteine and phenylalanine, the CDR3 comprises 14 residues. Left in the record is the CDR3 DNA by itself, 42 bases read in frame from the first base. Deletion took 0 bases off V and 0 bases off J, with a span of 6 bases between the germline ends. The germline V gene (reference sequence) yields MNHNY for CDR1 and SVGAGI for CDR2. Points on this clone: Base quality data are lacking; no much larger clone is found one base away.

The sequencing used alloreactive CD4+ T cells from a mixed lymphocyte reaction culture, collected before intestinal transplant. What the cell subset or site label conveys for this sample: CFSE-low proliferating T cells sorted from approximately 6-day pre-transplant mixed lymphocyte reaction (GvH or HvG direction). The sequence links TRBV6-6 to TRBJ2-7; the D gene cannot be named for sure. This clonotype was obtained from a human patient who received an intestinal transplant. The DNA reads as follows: TGTGCCAGCAGTTACTCTTATAACTCCTACGAGCAGTACTTC. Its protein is CASSYSYNSYEQYF.